Listed here are 32 T cell receptor beta chains from one sample, sequenced in a study of T-cell reconstitution after alpha-beta-depleted transplantation in children. Preparation of the TCRbeta library used unique molecular identifiers. MiXCR was run by TCRdb on the PCR reads, yielding one entry per CDR3 protein. The table lists 350,000 to 500,000 distinct CDR3 sequences, roughly two fifths of them singletons. The starting material was PBMCs, obtained before TCRalphabeta/CD19-depleted stem cell transplant. These receptors were collected from a girl under 10 years old with aplastic anemia, due to receive a stem cell transplant.

This chain uses TRBV7-6 with TRBJ1-1; 7 bases match TRBD1. Germline-derived CDR1 and CDR2 are SGHVS and FNYEAQ. This CDR3 region has 16 residues. Trimming at V came to 5 bases and at J to 0 bases, leaving 9 bases not matched to a gene. CDR3 region: CASSDAPGQLNTEAFF. CDR3 nucleotides: TGTGCCAGCAGCGACGCGCCGGGACAGTTGAACACTGAAGCTTTCTTT.

This clonotype was seen repeatedly, ten times or more. J is TRBJ2-7 and V is TRBV29-1; D call uncertain. CDR1 SQVTM and CDR2 ANQGSEA come from the germline V gene. Trimming removed 0 bases at V and 3 bases at J, with 6 bases between. The CDR3 runs 12 residues. As DNA, the CDR3 is TGCAGCGTTGAAGATCCCGGCTACGAGCAGTACTTC. This codes for CSVEDPGYEQYF.

This clonotype has a count of ten or more. The rearrangement links TRBV5-1 to TRBJ2-3; TRBD1 agrees at 8 bases. Trimming cost V 4 bases and J 0 bases; bases outside gene matches: 1. This CDR3 region has 14 residues. Germline loops: CDR1 SGHRS, CDR2 YFSETQ. The CDR3 sequence: CASSGTGSTDTQYF. CDR3 nucleotide sequence: TGCGCCAGCAGCGGGACAGGAAGCACAGATACGCAGTATTTT.

This clonotype was counted at least ten times. V usage is TRBV12-3 or TRBV12-4 and J usage is TRBJ2-7, with 8 bases matching TRBD1. The trim removed 7 bases at V and 3 bases at J, leaving 8 bases unmatched. This CDR3 comprises 14 residues. The CDR3 sequence is CASKDRGSSYEQYF. The CDR3 DNA follows: TGTGCCAGCAAAGACAGGGGCTCCAGCTACGAGCAGTACTTC.

The rearrangement joins TRBV20-1 to TRBJ2-1; maybe TRBD2 (6 bases). Trimming left V 3 bases short and J 9 bases short, with 9 bases between. The CDR3 consists of 11 residues. Germline lookup yields CDR1 DFQATT and CDR2 SNEGSKA (reference sequence). The CDR3 coding sequence is TGCAGTGCTAGCGGGAGCCCTGAGCAGTTCTTC. It codes for CSASGSPEQFF.

This clonotype has more than one count but fewer than ten. The chain combines TRBV4-1 with TRBJ2-5, with 7 bases matching TRBD1. Trimming cost V 5 bases and J 4 bases; bases outside gene matches: 10. Germline assignment: CDR1 MGHRA and CDR2 YSYEKL. The CDR3 covers 15 residues. In nucleotides, the CDR3 is TGCGCCAGCAGCACACAATACAGGGGCGGAGAGACCCAGTACTTC. Its translation is CASSTQYRGGETQYF.

CDR3 in DNA: TGCAGTGCTTCCGAGTCCGGGGGCGGGAACACTGAAGCTTTCTTT. It yields the protein CSASESGGGNTEAFF. The chain employs TRBV20-1 and TRBJ1-1, with D perhaps TRBD1 (6 bases). The germline CDR1 and CDR2 sequences are DFQATT and SNEGSKA (reference sequence). CDR3 length: 15 residues. With 5 bases removed from V and 1 base from J, the gap between germline ends came to 17 bases.

This clonotype was seen more than once but under ten times. The chain uses TRBV20-1 and TRBJ2-3, with TRBD2 identical over 13 bases. Germline CDR1 is DFQATT and CDR2 is SNEGSKA (reference sequence). The CDR3 is 15 residues long. Losses at the gene ends were 2 bases for V and 6 bases for J; bases not matched to a gene: 5. CDR3 residues: CSARPPGLAGDTQYF. The CDR3 bases are TGCAGTGCTAGACCACCGGGACTAGCGGGGGATACGCAGTATTTT.

The sample holds many counts of this clonotype. The V call is TRBV12-3 or TRBV12-4, the J call TRBJ2-5; 10 nucleotides agree with TRBD2. V was clipped by 3 bases and J by 1 base; unmatched bases: 2. The CDR3 has 15 residues. The chain's CDR3 is CASSFRTSGQETQYF. For the CDR3, the DNA is TGTGCCAGCAGTTTTCGGACTAGCGGCCAAGAGACCCAGTACTTC.

This clonotype was seen a few times. The chain joins TRBV7-9 to TRBJ2-2, with unresolved D. Per germline, CDR1 SEHNR and CDR2 FQNEAQ (reference sequence). The CDR3 has 15 residues. Between the trimmed V and J ends, which lost 10 bases and 2 bases, there was a span of 17 bases. CDR3 residues: CATQLRDGNTGELFF. For the CDR3, the DNA is TGTGCCACCCAGCTTAGAGACGGAAACACCGGGGAGCTGTTTTTT.

As to this clonotype: A much more abundant neighbour one base away suggests this may be a read error. The V call is TRBV5-1, the J call TRBJ2-3, with 7 bases fitting TRBD2. Germline CDR1 reads SGHRS; CDR2 reads YFSETQ. The CDR3 extends over 15 amino acids. J lost 6 bases, V lost 4 bases, and 11 bases had no gene match. Here the CDR3 DNA reads TGCGCCAGCAGCCCGGGGACTACCTGGACGGATACGCAGTATTTT. Translated: CASSPGTTWTDTQYF.

The DNA for the CDR3 is TGTGCCAGCAGCTTAGCGCAGGGGGTGGACGAGCAGTACTTC. It codes for CASSLAQGVDEQYF. The rearrangement uses TRBV7-9 and TRBJ2-7; TRBD1 matches at 7 bases. The CDR3 extends over 14 amino acids. Germline CDR1 and CDR2: SEHNR and FQNEAQ (reference sequence). Germline trimming cut 0 bases from V and 5 bases from J; bases unmatched to any gene: 4.

The chain has TRBV20-1 and TRBJ2-7; 7 bases are a match to TRBD2. V was clipped by 6 bases and J by 4 bases; unmatched bases: 9. CDR1 DFQATT and CDR2 SNEGSKA come from the germline V gene (reference sequence). CDR3 length: 13 residues. CDR3 amino acids: CSAGLAENYEQYF. The CDR3 coding sequence is TGCAGTGCGGGGCTAGCGGAGAATTACGAGCAGTACTTC.

The table lists this clonotype with a few counts. The rearrangement joins TRBV11-2 to TRBJ2-7; TRBD1 matches 9 bases. The V gene end was trimmed by 1 base and the J gene end by 2 bases; junction bases not matched to a gene: 9. The CDR3 runs 17 residues. The V gene's germline CDR1 is SGHAT and CDR2 FQNNGV. The CDR3 coding sequence is TGTGCCAGCAGCTTAGGGAGGGACAGGGTGAATACCTACGAGCAGTACTTC. It codes for CASSLGRDRVNTYEQYF.

The CDR3 nucleotides read TGTGCCAGCACCGACCGGGACGGGAGCACAGATACGCAGTATTTT. Protein: CASTDRDGSTDTQYF. The gene calls are TRBV5-8 and TRBJ2-3; perhaps D is TRBD1 or TRBD2 (5 bases each). Germline V gene lookup returns CDR1 SGHTS and CDR2 YDEGEE. Trimming removed 6 bases at V and 0 bases at J, with 14 bases between. The CDR3 is 15 amino acids.

This chain joins TRBV7-2 and TRBJ1-1; D not resolved. This CDR3 is built from 13 residues. Germline V gene lookup returns CDR1 SGHTA and CDR2 FQGNSA. V gave up 4 bases and J gave up 6 bases, with 12 bases separating them. The DNA of the CDR3 is TGTGCCAGCAGCTCCTACAGAGACGCTGAAGCTTTCTTT. It translates to CASSSYRDAEAFF.

V usage is TRBV5-1 and J usage is TRBJ1-1, with D uncertain. The germline V and J ends were trimmed by 2 bases and 4 bases, with 15 bases remaining between them. This CDR3 region has 15 residues. Germline CDR1 reads SGHRS; CDR2 reads YFSETQ. The DNA for the CDR3 is TGCGCCAGCAGCTTCCGAGAGGGCGGAACCACTGAAGCTTTCTTT. It is translated as CASSFREGGTTEAFF.

The rearrangement uses TRBV29-1 and TRBJ1-3; no clear D gene. The ends were cut back, 6 bases at V and 4 bases at J, with 10 bases in the middle. The CDR3 has 12 amino acids. Germline V gene lookup returns CDR1 SQVTM and CDR2 ANQGSEA. CDR3 amino acids: CSVQEPGNTIYF. The CDR3 bases are TGCAGCGTCCAAGAGCCCGGAAACACCATATATTTT.

The chain couples TRBV5-1 to TRBJ1-5; D might be TRBD1 (5 bases). Germline lookup yields CDR1 SGHRS and CDR2 YFSETQ. The CDR3 contains 17 residues. V shed 2 bases and J shed 2 bases, with 17 bases lying between them. CDR3 nucleotides: TGCGCCAGCAGCTTACACGCGCAGGGCCTTGGCAATCAGCCCCAGCATTTT. Protein product: CASSLHAQGLGNQPQHF.

This clonotype was seen many times. The genes are TRBV10-3 and TRBJ1-1, with 12 bases matching TRBD1. From germline, CDR1 is ENHRY and CDR2 SYGVKD. The CDR3 is 17 residues long. The ends lost 6 bases at V and 5 bases at J; junction bases unmatched: 13. This CDR3 is CAIRPGQGAVRGTEAFF. DNA of the CDR3: TGTGCCATCAGACCGGGACAGGGGGCTGTTAGGGGGACTGAAGCTTTCTTT.

This clonotype was seen once. The chain carries TRBV20-1 and TRBJ2-3; D tentatively fits TRBD1 or TRBD2 (5 bases each). V was pared by 0 bases and J by 2 bases, with 15 bases between. In germline, CDR1 is DFQATT, CDR2 SNEGSKA (reference sequence). There are 16 residues in the CDR3. The CDR3 loop reads CSARDWGTPSTDTQYF. CDR3 in DNA: TGCAGTGCTAGAGATTGGGGGACCCCCTCCACAGATACGCAGTATTTT.

This clonotype appeared a few times. The chain combines TRBV7-2 with TRBJ1-3; 9 bases align to TRBD1. Germline values: CDR1 SGHTA, CDR2 FQGNSA. The V gene end was trimmed by 6 bases and the J gene end by 7 bases; junction bases not matched to a gene: 10. The CDR3 contains 15 residues. CDR3 sequence reads: CASRDTGGGWNTIYF. CDR3 sequence (DNA): TGTGCCAGCAGAGATACAGGGGGCGGATGGAACACCATATATTTT.

The gene calls are TRBV4-3 and TRBJ1-6; D is perhaps TRBD1 (5 bases). Germline V gene lookup returns CDR1 LGHNA and CDR2 YSLEER. The CDR3 spans 15 residues. V dropped 4 bases and J dropped 8 bases, with 15 bases sitting between them. The CDR3 region has the DNA TGCGCCAGCAGCCTTAACAGGATACCTGATTCACCCCTCCACTTT. Translation: CASSLNRIPDSPLHF.

CDR3: CAISESPSGGNTQYF. In nucleotides, the CDR3 is TGTGCCATCAGTGAGTCGCCTAGCGGGGGAAATACGCAGTATTTT. This chain joins TRBV10-3 and TRBJ2-3, with 10 bases fitting TRBD2. With 0 bases clipped from V and 7 bases from J, the junction kept 4 bases outside the gene matches. The germline V gene has CDR1 ENHRY and CDR2 SYGVKD. The CDR3 consists of 15 residues.

There are many counts of this clonotype. The CDR3 here is CAISESGTGKFYNEQFF. The CDR3 bases are TGTGCCATCAGTGAGTCCGGGACAGGGAAATTCTACAATGAGCAGTTCTTC. The chain is built from TRBV10-3 and TRBJ2-1; 9 bases line up with TRBD1. In germline, CDR1 is ENHRY, CDR2 SYGVKD. After removal of 0 bases from V and 3 bases from J, the junction contained 6 bases not matched to a gene. CDR3 length: 17 amino acids.

This clonotype was counted between two and nine times. The chain recombines TRBV5-1 with TRBJ2-5; possible D gene TRBD2, 5 bases. Trimming shortened V by 0 bases and J by 6 bases, and 12 bases separated the two germline ends. The CDR3 is 14 amino acids. Germline V gene lookup returns CDR1 SGHRS and CDR2 YFSETQ. Written as DNA, the CDR3 is TGCGCCAGCAGCTTGGCGGACTTGAGACAGACCCAGTACTTC. Translation: CASSLADLRQTQYF.

The genes are TRBV6-5 and TRBJ2-5; TRBD2 matches at 14 bases. This CDR3 contains 16 residues. Germline CDR1 MNHEY, CDR2 SVGAGI. After removal of 2 bases from V and 4 bases from J, the junction contained 3 bases not matched to a gene. CDR3 sequence: CASSYRLAGGRETQYF. The CDR3 bases are TGTGCCAGCAGTTACAGACTAGCGGGAGGGCGAGAGACCCAGTACTTC.

The chain recombines TRBV6-5 with TRBJ1-5, with D unclear. The CDR3 sequence is 15 residues long. With 0 bases removed from V and 7 bases from J, the gap between germline ends came to 13 bases. CDR1 and CDR2 (germline): MNHEY, SVGAGI. The CDR3 DNA is TGTGCCAGCAGTTACTCGAAGGCAGGTAGCCAGCCCCAGCATTTT. It translates to CASSYSKAGSQPQHF.

This clonotype was recorded once. The V gene is TRBV30, the J gene TRBJ2-1, with D maybe TRBD1 (5 bases). Trimming removed 5 bases at V and 4 bases at J, with 15 bases between. Germline assignment: CDR1 GTSNPN and CDR2 SVGIG (reference sequence). The CDR3 covers 14 residues. The CDR3 DNA is TGTGCCTGGCGTGACGAGCAGGGTTACAATGAGCAGTTCTTC. It yields the protein CAWRDEQGYNEQFF.

V usage is TRBV20-1 and J usage is TRBJ2-7, with D perhaps matching TRBD1 or TRBD2 (5 bases each). The CDR3 sequence is 14 residues long. V gave up 6 bases and J gave up 5 bases, with 20 bases separating them. The germline V gene encodes CDR1 DFQATT and CDR2 SNEGSKA (reference sequence). CDR3 region: CSAPLVLTGNEQYF. DNA for the CDR3: TGCAGTGCACCACTAGTTCTAACAGGCAACGAGCAGTACTTC.

A few counts support this clonotype. The chain uses TRBV29-1 and TRBJ2-1; D unclear. The V and J ends lost 3 bases and 6 bases respectively, with 6 bases between them. CDR3 length: 11 residues. CDR1 is SQVTM, CDR2 ANQGSEA, per germline. CDR3 in DNA: TGCAGCGTTGATAGGACCAATGAGCAGTTCTTC. Translating gives CSVDRTNEQFF.

V and J are TRBV11-2 and TRBJ2-3; no clear D gene. CDR1 is SGHAT and CDR2 is FQNNGV in the germline V gene. The CDR3 totals 16 residues. The V and J ends lost 5 bases and 5 bases respectively, with 20 bases between them. DNA of the CDR3: TGTGCCAGCAGCCCCGACCGGGCTTCGCTGGTAGATACGCAGTATTTT. Protein sequence: CASSPDRASLVDTQYF.